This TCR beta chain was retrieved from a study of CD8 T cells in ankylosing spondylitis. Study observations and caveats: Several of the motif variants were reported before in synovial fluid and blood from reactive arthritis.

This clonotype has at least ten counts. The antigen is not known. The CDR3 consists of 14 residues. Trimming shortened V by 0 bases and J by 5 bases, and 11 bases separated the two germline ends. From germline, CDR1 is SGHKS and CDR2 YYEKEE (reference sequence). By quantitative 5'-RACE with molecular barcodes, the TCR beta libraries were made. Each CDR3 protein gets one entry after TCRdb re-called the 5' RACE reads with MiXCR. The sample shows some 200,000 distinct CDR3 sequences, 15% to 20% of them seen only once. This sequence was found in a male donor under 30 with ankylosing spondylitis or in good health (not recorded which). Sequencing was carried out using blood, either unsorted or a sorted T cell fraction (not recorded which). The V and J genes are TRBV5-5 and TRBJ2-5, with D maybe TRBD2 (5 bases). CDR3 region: CASSLGLRGETQYF. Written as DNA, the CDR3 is TGTGCCAGCAGCTTGGGGCTCCGCGGGGAGACCCAGTACTTC.